Following are 21 T cell receptor beta chains from one sample sequenced in a study of immune evolution from preneoplasia to lung adenocarcinoma. Clones were sequenced by immunoSEQ multiplex PCR, and TCRdb holds only the in-frame ones, with some missing. The table records more than 5,000 clones, about 81% of them present only once. Sequencing was carried out using FFPE invasive lung adenocarcinoma tissue. Every receptor here comes from a person aged 45-60 years with lung adenocarcinoma.

The J gene is TRBJ1-2, the V gene TRBV15; possibly TRBD1 for D (6 bases). Trimming cost V 1 base and J 4 bases, with 7 bases left between them. Germline-derived CDR1 and CDR2 are LNHNV and YYDKDF (reference sequence). The CDR3 runs to 13 residues. In DNA form, the CDR3 reads TGTGCCACCAGCAGAGCGGACAGCTATGGCTACACCTTC. Translated: CATSRADSYGYTF.

This clone has more than one count but fewer than ten. This sequence joins TRBV11-1 and TRBJ1-1; D gene unclear. The CDR3 totals 13 residues. V was shortened by 5 bases and J by 0 bases, with 7 bases between the two germline ends. The germline gives CDR1 SGHAT, CDR2 FQDESV (reference sequence). The CDR3 nucleotides are TGTGCCAGCAGCCCCGGGATGAACACTGAAGCTTTCTTT. Translated, it gives CASSPGMNTEAFF.

The chain employs TRBV7-2 and TRBJ1-5, with 8 nucleotides matching TRBD1. V was clipped by 1 base and J by 7 bases; unmatched bases: 6. The germline V gene has CDR1 SGHTA and CDR2 FQGNSA. The CDR3 is 15 residues long. The DNA of the CDR3 is TGTGCCAGCAGCTTAGACGCAGGGGGCCCCCAGCCCCAGCATTTT. Protein sequence: CASSLDAGGPQPQHF.

J is TRBJ2-1 and V is TRBV7-9; D unresolved. The CDR3 has 13 residues. Trimming stripped 5 bases from V and 8 bases from J, with 13 bases between. The V gene's germline CDR1 is SEHNR and CDR2 FQNEAQ (reference sequence). For the CDR3, the DNA is TGTGCCAGCAGCCGGTCCCAGCCCTATGAGCAGTTCTTC. Its translation: CASSRSQPYEQFF.

The chain employs TRBV7-9 and TRBJ2-5; 11 positions match TRBD2. V lost 5 bases to trimming and J lost 5 bases; unmatched junction nucleotides: 7. This CDR3 is 15 amino acids long. In germline, CDR1 is SEHNR, CDR2 FQNEAQ (reference sequence). CDR3 protein: CASSRVTSGSETQYF. In nucleotides, the CDR3 is TGTGCCAGCAGCAGAGTAACTAGCGGGAGTGAGACCCAGTACTTC.

The chain combines TRBV6-6 with TRBJ1-1; TRBD1 matches 8 bases. CDR1 MNHNY and CDR2 SVGAGI come from the germline V gene (reference sequence). The CDR3 totals 13 residues. J gave up 4 bases and V 9 bases, and 7 bases lay outside the gene matches. Here the CDR3 reads CASLQGAVTEAFF. DNA of the CDR3: TGTGCCAGTCTTCAGGGGGCTGTCACTGAAGCTTTCTTT.

The count of this clone is one. The V and J genes are TRBV5-4 and TRBJ2-7, with TRBD2 matching over 9 bases. The V segment lost 4 bases and the J segment 7 bases; nucleotides outside the gene matches: 9. The germline V gene encodes CDR1 SGHNT and CDR2 YYREEE (reference sequence). The CDR3 contains 14 residues. CDR3 sequence reads: CASSPPAGGEEQYF. In DNA form, the CDR3 reads TGTGCCAGCAGCCCGCCAGCGGGAGGTGAAGAGCAGTACTTC.

The chain joins TRBV13 to TRBJ2-5; D is perhaps TRBD1 (6 bases). Trimming removed 5 bases from V and 0 bases from J, with 13 bases in between. The length of the CDR3 is 15 residues. Germline V gene sequence: CDR1 PRHDT, CDR2 FYEKMQ (reference sequence). CDR3 sequence (DNA): TGTGCCAGCAGCAAGCAGGGGTGGAACCAAGAGACCCAGTACTTC. Encoded protein: CASSKQGWNQETQYF.

This chain joins TRBV7-9 and TRBJ1-3; D not resolved. Trimming cost V 4 bases and J 0 bases, with 10 bases left between them. The CDR3 covers 15 residues. Germline values: CDR1 SEHNR, CDR2 FQNEAQ (reference sequence). CDR3 sequence (DNA): TGTGCCAGCAGCTCGGACCGAAGCTCTGGAAACACCATATATTTT. This gives the protein CASSSDRSSGNTIYF.

This chain links TRBV27 with TRBJ1-2; D might be TRBD1 (5 bases). V lost 0 bases and J lost 8, with 7 bases in between. CDR3 length equals 12 residues. Germline CDR1 reads MNHEY; CDR2 reads SMNVEV (reference sequence). As DNA, the CDR3 is TGTGCCAGCAGTTTATCAGGGGTGGGCTACACCTTC. This encodes CASSLSGVGYTF.

This chain joins TRBV29-1 and TRBJ2-5; D is possibly TRBD1 or TRBD2 (6 bases each). Germline V gene sequence: CDR1 SQVTM, CDR2 ANQGSEA. The CDR3 is 14 amino acids. The germline V and J ends were trimmed by 4 bases and 5 bases, with 17 bases remaining between them. CDR3 sequence: CSVGVRGREETQYF. CDR3 DNA sequence: TGCAGCGTTGGGGTCAGGGGACGGGAGGAGACCCAGTACTTC.

The chain joins TRBV14 to TRBJ2-1, with TRBD2 identical over 7 bases. Trimming took 1 base from V and 4 from J; bases not matched to a gene: 7. CDR1 SGHDN and CDR2 FVKESK come from the germline V gene. The CDR3 spans 16 residues. The CDR3 sequence is CASSQVLRAGYNEQFF. The CDR3 region has the DNA TGTGCCAGCAGCCAAGTTCTTAGAGCGGGGTACAATGAGCAGTTCTTC. The full variable domain, its missing parts supplied by reference TRBV14 and TRBJ2-1, is EAGVTQFPSHSVIEKGQTVTLRCDPISGHDNLYWYRRVMGKEIKFLLHFVKESKQDESGMPNNRFLAERTGGTYSTLKVQPAELEDSGVYFCASSQVLRAGYNEQFFGPGTRLTVL.

The rearrangement uses TRBV28 and TRBJ2-1; D ambiguous. Germline assignment: CDR1 MDHEN and CDR2 SYDVKM. CDR3 length: 16 amino acids. Deletions cut 7 bases from V and 0 bases from J, with 16 bases between. The CDR3 is CASTRVPLFSYNEQFF. The DNA for the CDR3 is TGTGCCAGCACCCGGGTACCCCTCTTCTCCTACAATGAGCAGTTCTTC.

V usage is TRBV28 and J usage is TRBJ1-3; possible D gene TRBD1, 5 bases. The V gene's germline CDR1 is MDHEN and CDR2 SYDVKM. Deletions cut 2 bases from V and 0 bases from J, with 8 bases between. This CDR3 spans 15 amino acids. The CDR3 bases are TGTGCCAGCAGTTTACAGGGTATCTCTGGAAACACCATATATTTT. Translating it yields CASSLQGISGNTIYF.

This chain links TRBV28 with TRBJ1-1; D ambiguous. V was clipped by 2 bases and J by 11 bases, with 15 bases between them. The germline V gene encodes CDR1 MDHEN and CDR2 SYDVKM. There are 13 residues in the CDR3. In DNA, the CDR3 is TGTGCCAGCAGTTTAGACGGGTATGGGTTTGCTTTCTTT. Translating gives CASSLDGYGFAFF. The entire variable domain, with the rest obtained from reference TRBV28 and TRBJ1-1, is as follows: DVKVTQSSRYLVKRTGEKVFLECVQDMDHENMFWYRQDPGLGLRLIYFSYDVKMKEKGDIPEGYSVSREKKERFSLILESASTNQTSMYLCASSLDGYGFAFFGQGTRLTVV.

V is TRBV2 and J is TRBJ1-5, with D perhaps matching TRBD1 (6 bases). Germline CDR1 SNHLY, CDR2 FYNNEI. This CDR3 comprises 12 residues. V lost 4 bases to trimming and J lost 12 bases, with 13 bases between them. The CDR3 DNA is TGTGCCAGCAGTGGTGGGGGCCGTTACCAGCATTTT. Translated: CASSGGGRYQHF. Looking up the rest from reference TRBV2 and TRBJ1-5 gives the full variable domain: EPEVTQTPSHQVTQMGQEVILRCVPISNHLYFYWYRQILGQKVEFLVSFYNNEISEKSEIFDDQFSVERPDGSNFTLKIRSTKLEDSAMYFCASSGGGRYQHFGDGTRLSIL.

CDR3 sequence: CSVEGVQETQYF. CDR3 nucleotides: TGCAGCGTTGAAGGGGTCCAAGAGACCCAGTACTTC. The chain couples TRBV29-1 to TRBJ2-5, with D hard to call. The CDR3 is 12 residues long. Germline CDR1 reads SQVTM; CDR2 reads ANQGSEA. V shed 1 base and J shed 1 base, with 4 bases lying between them.

This clone was recorded once. V is TRBV2 and J is TRBJ2-3; tentative D call: TRBD2 (5 bases). Germline V gene sequence: CDR1 SNHLY, CDR2 FYNNEI. V lost 6 bases and J 1 base, leaving 14 bases between the germline ends. This CDR3 is 15 amino acids long. Here the CDR3 DNA reads TGTGCCAGCAGGAGGGCCACATCCCGCACAGATACGCAGTATTTT. This encodes CASRRATSRTDTQYF.

This clone was picked up a small number of times. This sequence joins TRBV6-5 and TRBJ2-7; D gene unclear. The germline V and J ends were trimmed by 5 bases and 0 bases, with 8 bases remaining between them. Germline lookup yields CDR1 MNHEY and CDR2 SVGAGI. This CDR3 region has 13 residues. Written as DNA, the CDR3 is TGTGCCAGCAGTCGTAGGAGCTCCTACGAGCAGTACTTC. Its translation is CASSRRSSYEQYF.

The V gene is TRBV28, the J gene TRBJ1-1; TRBD1 matches 8 bases. J lost 2 bases, V lost 4 bases, and 9 bases had no gene match. CDR3 length equals 16 residues. The V gene's germline CDR1 is MDHEN and CDR2 SYDVKM. CDR3 DNA: TGTGCCAGCAGTTCTTTCGCCGACAGGGGAAACACTGAAGCTTTCTTT. This sequence encodes CASSSFADRGNTEAFF.

This chain joins TRBV11-1 and TRBJ2-1; possible D gene TRBD2, 6 bases. V was cut by 2 bases and J by 7 bases, with 18 bases left in between. This CDR3 is built from 16 residues. Germline V gives CDR1 SGHAT, CDR2 FQDESV (reference sequence). As DNA, the CDR3 is TGTGCCAGCAGCTTACGGGGCGGGATGACGAGTAATGAGCAGTTCTTC. This codes for CASSLRGGMTSNEQFF.